A single sample is the source of the 14 T cell receptor beta chains below, sequenced in a study of blood T cell repertoires in COVID-19. TCRdb keeps only in-frame clones here, not all; method: immunoSEQ multiplex PCR. The sample contains under 450,000 clones, around 91% of which appear only once. The specimen was peripheral blood. The receptor source for this set is a woman between 40 and 50 years old with COVID-19, enrolled during active disease.

About this clone: A read error may account for a junction end that differs from germline. The chain has TRBV9 and TRBJ1-3; D may be TRBD1 (5 bases). In germline, CDR1 is SGDLS, CDR2 YYNGEE. The CDR3 loop spans 13 amino acids. The CDR3 DNA is TGTGCCAGCAGCCCAGGACATTGGGCCCCGGACGATTTT. Translated: CASSPGHWAPDDF.

This clone was counted a few times. The genes are TRBV3-1 (or the pseudogene TRBV3-2) and TRBJ2-2, with 12 bases matching TRBD2. J was trimmed by 6 bases and V by 3 bases; bases with no gene match: 11. CDR1 and CDR2 from the germline V gene are LGHDT and YNNKEL (reference sequence). The CDR3 contains 18 residues. CDR3 protein: CASSHPLFGTSGSGELFF. In nucleotides, the CDR3 is TGTGCCAGCAGCCATCCCCTTTTCGGGACTAGCGGGTCCGGGGAGCTGTTTTTT.

This clone was counted only a few times. Additional DNA sequences in this sample encode the identical CDR3. The rearrangement uses TRBV20-1 and TRBJ1-5; D call uncertain. The CDR3 extends over 12 amino acids. Germline CDR1 reads DFQATT; CDR2 reads SNEGSKA (reference sequence). Trimming took 3 bases from V and 2 from J, leaving 5 bases between them. CDR3 sequence: CSASSGNQPQHF. The CDR3 nucleotides read TGCAGTGCTAGTTCCGGCAATCAGCCCCAGCATTTT.

The V and J genes are TRBV7-9 and TRBJ1-5; TRBD1 aligns across 7 bases. The CDR3 extends over 16 amino acids. Germline CDR1 and CDR2: SEHNR and FQNEAQ (reference sequence). Trimming cost V 5 bases and J 5 bases; bases outside gene matches: 12. CDR3 in amino acids: CASSLSPAQGDQPQHF. The CDR3, as DNA: TGTGCCAGCAGCCTAAGCCCCGCTCAGGGGGATCAGCCCCAGCATTTT.

CDR3 sequence (DNA): TGCGCCAGCAGCTTGACGGGACAGGGCTACAATGAGCAGTTCTTC. It yields the protein CASSLTGQGYNEQFF. This sequence joins TRBV5-1 and TRBJ2-1; 9 bases align to TRBD1. Losses at the gene ends were 1 base for V and 3 bases for J; bases not matched to a gene: 2. Germline V gives CDR1 SGHRS, CDR2 YFSETQ. The length of the CDR3 is 15 residues.

The rearrangement links TRBV30 to TRBJ1-1; TRBD1 might be the D (5 bases). V lost 7 bases and J lost 4, with 16 bases in between. The CDR3 is 13 amino acids. CDR1 GTSNPN and CDR2 SVGIG come from the germline V gene (reference sequence). CDR3 sequence reads: CASWDGRGTEAFF. CDR3 sequence (DNA): TGTGCCTCCTGGGACGGGAGGGGCACTGAAGCTTTCTTT.

This rearrangement joins TRBV7-2 to TRBJ2-5; TRBD2 matches 7 bases. Trimming at V came to 2 bases and at J to 1 base, leaving 7 bases not matched to a gene. Germline loops: CDR1 SGHTA, CDR2 FQGNSA. CDR3 length: 16 residues. The CDR3 spells CASSLSLAAGQETQYF. CDR3 DNA: TGTGCCAGCAGCTTAAGTCTAGCGGCGGGCCAAGAGACCCAGTACTTC.

This clone appeared a single time. This chain joins TRBV28 and TRBJ1-1; perhaps TRBD1 as D (5 bases). Looked up from germline, CDR1 is MDHEN and CDR2 is SYDVKM. The CDR3 length is 13 residues. V was pared by 5 bases and J by 1 base, with 8 bases between. CDR3 bases: TGTGCCAGCAGTCGGACACCGAACACTGAAGCTTTCTTT. Protein: CASSRTPNTEAFF. Based on the CDR3 plus reference TRBV28 and TRBJ1-1, the full variable domain is DVKVTQSSRYLVKRTGEKVFLECVQDMDHENMFWYRQDPGLGLRLIYFSYDVKMKEKGDIPEGYSVSREKKERFSLILESASTNQTSMYLCASSRTPNTEAFFGQGTRLTVV.

The chain combines TRBV7-2 with TRBJ1-3, with D perhaps matching TRBD1 (6 bases). CDR3 length equals 15 residues. V was shortened by 5 bases and J by 0 bases, with 11 bases between the two germline ends. Germline lookup yields CDR1 SGHTA and CDR2 FQGNSA. CDR3 region: CASSVDRTSGNTIYF. The CDR3 nucleotides are TGTGCCAGCAGCGTCGACAGGACCTCTGGAAACACCATATATTTT.

V is TRBV28 and J is TRBJ2-7; 7 bases are shared with TRBD2. This CDR3 spans 15 amino acids. In germline, CDR1 is MDHEN, CDR2 SYDVKM. V was pared by 3 bases and J by 2 bases, with 7 bases of the junction left unmatched. CDR3 region: CASSFWAGETYEQYF. Written as DNA, the CDR3 is TGTGCCAGCAGTTTTTGGGCGGGGGAGACCTACGAGCAGTACTTC.

This chain joins TRBV28 and TRBJ1-2; TRBD1 matches at 9 bases. CDR3 length: 15 residues. V shed 4 bases, J shed 2 bases, and the junction held 5 bases outside the gene matches. Germline V gene data show CDR1 as MDHEN and CDR2 as SYDVKM. The CDR3 protein is CASSSGTGKNYGYTF. In DNA form, the CDR3 reads TGTGCCAGCAGTTCCGGGACAGGGAAAAACTATGGCTACACCTTC.

The rearrangement uses TRBV28 and TRBJ2-2; no firm D call. The CDR3 covers 12 residues. Germline CDR1 reads MDHEN; CDR2 reads SYDVKM. The V end was cut by 2 bases, the J end by 6 bases, with 4 bases between. DNA for the CDR3: TGTGCCAGCAGTTTAGTCGCCGGGGAGCTGTTTTTT. Encoded protein: CASSLVAGELFF.

The gene calls are TRBV7-3 and TRBJ2-2; 13 bases map to TRBD2. Trimming removed 2 bases from V and 6 bases from J; junction bases left unmatched: 3. The germline gives CDR1 SGHTA, CDR2 FQGTGA. The CDR3 spans 16 residues. The CDR3, as DNA: TGTGCCAGCAGCTTACCCGGGACTAGCGGGGCCGGGGAGCTGTTTTTT. Its translation: CASSLPGTSGAGELFF.

This chain links TRBV14 with TRBJ1-1; no clear D. Germline CDR1 SGHDN, CDR2 FVKESK. The length of the CDR3 is 15 residues. Trimming pared 0 bases from V and 3 bases from J, leaving 11 bases between. The CDR3, as DNA: TGTGCCAGCAGCCAAGATGCCGACTTTTACACTGAAGCTTTCTTT. Translated: CASSQDADFYTEAFF.